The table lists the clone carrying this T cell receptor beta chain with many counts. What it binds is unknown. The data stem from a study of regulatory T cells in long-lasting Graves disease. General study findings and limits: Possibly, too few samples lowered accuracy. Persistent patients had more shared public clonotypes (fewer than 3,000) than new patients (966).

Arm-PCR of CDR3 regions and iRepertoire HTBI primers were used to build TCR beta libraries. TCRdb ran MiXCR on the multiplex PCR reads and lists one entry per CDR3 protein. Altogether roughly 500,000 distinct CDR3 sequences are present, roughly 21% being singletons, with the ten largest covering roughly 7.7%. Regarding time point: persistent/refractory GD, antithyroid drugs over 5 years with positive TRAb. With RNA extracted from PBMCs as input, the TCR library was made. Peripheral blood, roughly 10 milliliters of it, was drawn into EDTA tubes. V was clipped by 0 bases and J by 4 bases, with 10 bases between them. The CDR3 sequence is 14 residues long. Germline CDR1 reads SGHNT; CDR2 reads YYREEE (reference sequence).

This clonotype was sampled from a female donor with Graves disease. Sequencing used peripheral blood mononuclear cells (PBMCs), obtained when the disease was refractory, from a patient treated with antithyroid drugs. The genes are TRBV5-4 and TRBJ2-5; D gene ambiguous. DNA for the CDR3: TGTGCCAGCAGCTTGGAAAGTGTGGGAGAGACCCAGTACTTC. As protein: CASSLESVGETQYF. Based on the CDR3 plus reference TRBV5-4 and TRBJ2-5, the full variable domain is ETGVTQSPTHLIKTRGQQVTLRCSSQSGHNTVSWYQQALGQGPQFIFQYYREEENGRGNFPPRFSGLQFPNYSSELNVNALELDDSALYLCASSLESVGETQYFGPGTRLLVL.